The 2 T cell receptor beta chains reported below all come from one sample, sequenced in a study of blood T cell repertoires in COVID-19. Generated by immunoSEQ multiplex PCR, the TCRdb table keeps only in-frame clones and is missing some. This sample yields about 230,000 clones, of which over 80% are seen a single time; 25% to 35% belongs to the top ten. The sample taken for sequencing was peripheral blood. These receptors originate from a man in his forties with acute or convalescent COVID-19.

V is TRBV5-6 and J is TRBJ2-2, with D maybe TRBD2 (6 bases). The CDR3 is 16 amino acids. Between the trimmed V and J ends, which lost 4 bases and 4 bases, there was a span of 17 bases. Germline V gene data show CDR1 as SGHDT and CDR2 as YYEEEE. CDR3 in DNA: TGTGCCAGCAGCCTCGCTGGGGCGGGATTCACCGGGGAGCTGTTTTTT. Protein sequence: CASSLAGAGFTGELFF. Filled out from reference TRBV5-6 and TRBJ2-2, the complete variable domain reads DAGVTQSPTHLIKTRGQQVTLRCSPKSGHDTVSWYQQALGQGPQFIFQYYEEEERQRGNFPDRFSGHQFPNYSSELNVNALLLGDSALYLCASSLAGAGFTGELFFGEGSRLTVL.

The rearrangement joins TRBV3-1 (or the pseudogene TRBV3-2) to TRBJ2-1, with TRBD2 as a possible D gene (6 bases). The V gene lost 0 bases and the J gene lost 1 base, with 13 bases spanning the gap. The V gene's germline CDR1 is LGHDT and CDR2 YNNKEL (reference sequence). The length of the CDR3 is 17 residues. CDR3 sequence (DNA): TGTGCCAGCAGCCAAGATCGTCCTAGCGCATCCTACAATGAGCAGTTCTTC. Translating gives CASSQDRPSASYNEQFF.